The T cell receptor beta chain described here comes from a study of cytomegalovirus exposure and HLA in healthy donors. As regards this clone: Its specificity is not known.

Study outcomes and limitations: TCR beta sequences reportedly predicted most subjects' HLA-A and HLA-B alleles accurately.

This PCR relied on a set of 60 Vbeta primers and 13 Jbeta primers. Some clones are missing from TCRdb's copy, which holds only in-frame ones; the method was immunoSEQ multiplex PCR. The sample lists roughly 300,000 clones, around 86% seen once, with roughly 4% in the top ten. The source is a middle-aged man in good health and CMV-seropositive. Sequencing used PBMCs.

CDR3 sequence: CASKDSGDGYTF. The CDR3 coding sequence is TGTGCCAGCAAGGATTCAGGGGATGGCTACACCTTC. This chain links TRBV27 with TRBJ1-2; D is perhaps TRBD1 (6 bases). The CDR3 length is 12 residues. Looked up from germline, CDR1 is MNHEY and CDR2 is SMNVEV (reference sequence). Trimming stripped 7 bases from V and 6 bases from J, with 12 bases between.